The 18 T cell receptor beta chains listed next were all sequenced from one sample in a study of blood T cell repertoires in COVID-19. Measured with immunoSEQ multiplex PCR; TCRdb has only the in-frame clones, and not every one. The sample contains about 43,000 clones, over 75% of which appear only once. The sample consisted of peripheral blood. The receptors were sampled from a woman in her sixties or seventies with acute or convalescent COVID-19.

CDR3 protein: CASTWDRGYEQYF. In nucleotides, the CDR3 is TGTGCCAGCACCTGGGACAGGGGCTACGAGCAGTACTTC. The J gene is TRBJ2-7, the V gene TRBV6-5, with 10 bases that match TRBD1. Per germline, CDR1 MNHEY and CDR2 SVGAGI. J was trimmed by 3 bases and V by 7 bases; bases with no gene match: 3. The CDR3 is 13 residues long.

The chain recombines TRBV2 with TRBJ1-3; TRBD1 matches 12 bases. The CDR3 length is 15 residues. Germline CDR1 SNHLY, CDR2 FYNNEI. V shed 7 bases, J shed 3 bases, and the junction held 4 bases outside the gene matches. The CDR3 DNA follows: TGTGCCAGCACTGGGACAGGGGGCTTTGGAAACACCATATATTTT. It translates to CASTGTGGFGNTIYF.

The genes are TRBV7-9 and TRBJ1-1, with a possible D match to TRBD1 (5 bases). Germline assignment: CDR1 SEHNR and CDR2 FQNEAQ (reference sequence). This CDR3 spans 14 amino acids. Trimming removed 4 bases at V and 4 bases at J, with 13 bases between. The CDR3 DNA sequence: TGTGCCAGCAGCTCAGAGACAGAAGCCACTGAAGCTTTCTTT. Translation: CASSSETEATEAFF. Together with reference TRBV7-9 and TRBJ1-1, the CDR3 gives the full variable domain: DTGVSQNPRHKITKRGQNVTFRCDPISEHNRLYWYRQTLGQGPEFLTYFQNEAQLEKSRLLSDRFSAERPKGSFSTLEIQRTEQGDSAMYLCASSSETEATEAFFGQGTRLTVV.

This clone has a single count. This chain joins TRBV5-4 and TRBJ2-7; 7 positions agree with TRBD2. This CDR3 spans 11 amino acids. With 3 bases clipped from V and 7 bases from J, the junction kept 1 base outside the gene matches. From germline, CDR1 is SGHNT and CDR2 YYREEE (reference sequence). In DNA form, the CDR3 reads TGTGCCAGCAGCTGGGGGGGGGAGCAGTACTTC. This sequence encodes CASSWGGEQYF.

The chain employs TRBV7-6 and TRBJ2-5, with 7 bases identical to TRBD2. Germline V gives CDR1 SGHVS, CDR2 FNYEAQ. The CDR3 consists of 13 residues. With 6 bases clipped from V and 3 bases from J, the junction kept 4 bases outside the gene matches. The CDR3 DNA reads TGTGCCAGCAGTTTCGGACTAGAAGAGACCCAGTACTTC. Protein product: CASSFGLEETQYF.

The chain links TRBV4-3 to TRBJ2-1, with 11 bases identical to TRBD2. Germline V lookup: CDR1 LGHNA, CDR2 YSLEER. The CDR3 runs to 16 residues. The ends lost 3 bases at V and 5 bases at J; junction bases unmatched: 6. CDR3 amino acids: CASSQSLAGGDNEQFF. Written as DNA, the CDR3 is TGCGCCAGCAGCCAGAGCCTAGCGGGGGGAGACAATGAGCAGTTCTTC.

For the CDR3, the DNA is TGTGCCAGTAGCCATGGGGGGGTCTACGAGCAGTACTTC. It is translated as CASSHGGVYEQYF. This chain joins TRBV19 and TRBJ2-7, with TRBD2 matching 7 bases. Per the germline V gene, CDR1 is LNHDA and CDR2 is SQIVND (reference sequence). The CDR3 extends over 13 amino acids. J lost 3 bases, V lost 6 bases, and 5 bases had no gene match.

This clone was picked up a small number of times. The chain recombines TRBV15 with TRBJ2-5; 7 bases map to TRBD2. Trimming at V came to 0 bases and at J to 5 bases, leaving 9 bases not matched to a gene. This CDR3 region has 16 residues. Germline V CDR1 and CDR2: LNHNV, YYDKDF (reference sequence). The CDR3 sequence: CATSRDSETSLETQYF. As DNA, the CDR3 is TGTGCCACCAGCAGAGATTCCGAGACTAGCCTTGAGACCCAGTACTTC.

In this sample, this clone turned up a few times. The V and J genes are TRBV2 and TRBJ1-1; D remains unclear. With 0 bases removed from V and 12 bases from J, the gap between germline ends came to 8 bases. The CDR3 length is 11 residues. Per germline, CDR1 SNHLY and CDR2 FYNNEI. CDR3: CASSEALFTFF. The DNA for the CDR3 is TGTGCCAGCAGTGAAGCGTTGTTCACTTTCTTT. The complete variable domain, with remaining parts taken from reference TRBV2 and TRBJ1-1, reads EPEVTQTPSHQVTQMGQEVILRCVPISNHLYFYWYRQILGQKVEFLVSFYNNEISEKSEIFDDQFSVERPDGSNFTLKIRSTKLEDSAMYFCASSEALFTFFGQGTRLTVV.

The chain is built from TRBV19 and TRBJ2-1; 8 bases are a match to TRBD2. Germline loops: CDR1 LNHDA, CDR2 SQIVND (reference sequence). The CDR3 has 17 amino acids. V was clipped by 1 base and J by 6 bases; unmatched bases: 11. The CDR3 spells CASSIALGLAIPNEQFF. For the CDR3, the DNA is TGTGCCAGTAGTATAGCCCTTGGACTAGCAATCCCCAATGAGCAGTTCTTC.

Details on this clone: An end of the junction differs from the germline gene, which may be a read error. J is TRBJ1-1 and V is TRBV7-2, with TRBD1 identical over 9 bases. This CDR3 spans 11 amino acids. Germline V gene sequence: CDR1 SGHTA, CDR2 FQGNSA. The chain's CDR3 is CASSSGQGRIF. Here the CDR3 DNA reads TGTGCCAGCAGCAGCGGACAGGGGCGGATCTTT.

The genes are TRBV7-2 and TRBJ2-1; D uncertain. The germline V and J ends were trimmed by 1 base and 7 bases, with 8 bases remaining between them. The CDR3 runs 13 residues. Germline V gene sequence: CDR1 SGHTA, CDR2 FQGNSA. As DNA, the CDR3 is TGTGCCAGCAGCTTAGTAGCCCAAAATGAGCAGTTCTTC. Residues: CASSLVAQNEQFF.

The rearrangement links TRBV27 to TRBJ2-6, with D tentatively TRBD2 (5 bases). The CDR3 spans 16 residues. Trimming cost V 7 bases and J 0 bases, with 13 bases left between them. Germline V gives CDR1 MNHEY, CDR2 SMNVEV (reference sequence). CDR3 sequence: CASNSVGDSGANVLTF. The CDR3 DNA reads TGTGCCAGCAATTCCGTCGGGGACTCTGGGGCCAACGTCCTGACTTTC.

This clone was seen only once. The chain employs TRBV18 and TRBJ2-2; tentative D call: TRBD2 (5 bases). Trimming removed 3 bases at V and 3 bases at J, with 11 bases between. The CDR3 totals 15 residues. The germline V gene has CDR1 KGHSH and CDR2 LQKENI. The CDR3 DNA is TGTGCCAGCTCACCGGCCACGGGGTACACCGGGGAGCTGTTTTTT. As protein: CASSPATGYTGELFF.

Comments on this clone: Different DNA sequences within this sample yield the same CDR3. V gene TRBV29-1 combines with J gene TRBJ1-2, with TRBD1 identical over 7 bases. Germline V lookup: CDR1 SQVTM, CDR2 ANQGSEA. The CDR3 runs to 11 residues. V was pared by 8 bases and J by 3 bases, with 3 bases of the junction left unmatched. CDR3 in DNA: TGCAGCCTCGGACAGGACTATGGCTACACCTTC. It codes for CSLGQDYGYTF.

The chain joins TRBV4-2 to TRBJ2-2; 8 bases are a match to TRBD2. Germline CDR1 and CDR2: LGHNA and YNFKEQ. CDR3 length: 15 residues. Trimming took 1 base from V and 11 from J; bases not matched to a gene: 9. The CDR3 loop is CASSQVGGASAELFF. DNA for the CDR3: TGTGCCAGCAGCCAAGTCGGGGGGGCCTCCGCCGAGCTGTTTTTT.

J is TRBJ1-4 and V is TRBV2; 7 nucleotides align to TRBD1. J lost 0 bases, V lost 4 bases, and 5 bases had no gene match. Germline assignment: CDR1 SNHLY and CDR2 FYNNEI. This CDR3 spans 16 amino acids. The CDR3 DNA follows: TGTGCCAGCAGTGCTGGGACAGCATCAACTAATGAAAAACTGTTTTTT. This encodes CASSAGTASTNEKLFF.

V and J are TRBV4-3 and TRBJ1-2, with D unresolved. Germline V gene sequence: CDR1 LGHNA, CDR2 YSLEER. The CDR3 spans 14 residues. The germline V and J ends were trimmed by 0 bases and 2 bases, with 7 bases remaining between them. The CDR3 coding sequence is TGCGCCAGCAGCCAAGAGTCCTTGAACTATGGCTACACCTTC. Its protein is CASSQESLNYGYTF.